Below, 10 T cell receptor beta chains from the same sample are listed, as sequenced in a study of shared clonotypes between healthy human individuals. The data were produced by immunoSEQ multiplex PCR, yet TCRdb's version contains in-frame clones alone and is incomplete. The repertoire consists of millions of clones, with over 85% occurring once and the leading ten covering about 0.13%. The sample consisted of naive CD4+ T cells sorted from blood. Subset meaning: CD45RA+ positively selected. The receptors stem from a man in his late teens or twenties in good health.

J is TRBJ1-1 and V is TRBV7-2; D not resolved. Trimming left V 5 bases short and J 6 bases short, with 13 bases between. The CDR3 extends over 13 amino acids. Germline-derived CDR1 and CDR2 are SGHTA and FQGNSA. The CDR3, as DNA: TGTGCCAGCAGCCCGGGGAAAGGGTCTGAAGCTTTCTTT. Protein product: CASSPGKGSEAFF.

J is TRBJ2-5 and V is TRBV4-1; TRBD2 aligns across 12 bases. CDR1 is MGHRA, CDR2 YSYEKL, per germline. The length of the CDR3 is 15 residues. With V trimmed by 2 bases and J by 4 bases, 2 bases remained unmatched. The CDR3: CASSQRGLAGETQYF. The CDR3 DNA follows: TGCGCCAGCAGCCAAAGGGGACTAGCGGGAGAGACCCAGTACTTC.

The CDR3 spells CAWSQSAAPEGELFF. The CDR3 bases are TGTGCCTGGAGTCAATCTGCAGCCCCTGAAGGGGAGCTGTTTTTT. The V gene is TRBV30, the J gene TRBJ2-2; D is undetermined. The CDR3 is 15 amino acids. In germline, CDR1 is GTSNPN, CDR2 SVGIG (reference sequence). V dropped 2 bases and J dropped 8 bases, with 18 bases sitting between them.

The chain uses TRBV29-1 and TRBJ1-1; 7 bases agree with TRBD1. The germline gives CDR1 SQVTM, CDR2 ANQGSEA. V lost 6 bases, J lost 1 base, and 11 bases stayed unmatched. This CDR3 has 15 residues. CDR3 nucleotide sequence: TGCAGCGTACTCCCTCGACAGGGTCGGAACACTGAAGCTTTCTTT. This codes for CSVLPRQGRNTEAFF.

This rearrangement joins TRBV7-2 to TRBJ2-2, with TRBD2 as a possible D gene (6 bases). The germline V and J ends were trimmed by 4 bases and 4 bases, with 19 bases remaining between them. This CDR3 is 17 amino acids long. Germline lookup yields CDR1 SGHTA and CDR2 FQGNSA. Written as DNA, the CDR3 is TGTGCCAGCAGCTCCTCCGGTACCGGGACTTCCACCGGGGAGCTGTTTTTT. This encodes CASSSSGTGTSTGELFF.

This clone was seen only a few times. J is TRBJ1-6 and V is TRBV5-1; 7 bases line up with TRBD1. CDR3 size: 15 residues. The germline CDR1 and CDR2 sequences are SGHRS and YFSETQ. The J segment lost 9 bases and the V segment lost 5 bases, leaving 11 bases of the junction unmatched. This CDR3 is CASSSDPGGRSPLHF. CDR3 nucleotide sequence: TGCGCCAGCAGTTCAGATCCAGGGGGGCGTTCACCCCTCCACTTT.

The chain combines TRBV28 with TRBJ2-7; D remains unclear. CDR1 is MDHEN and CDR2 is SYDVKM in the germline V gene. V was trimmed by 6 bases and J by 0 bases, leaving 12 bases between them. The CDR3 loop spans 14 amino acids. The CDR3 spells CASRELSSSYEQYF. The CDR3 coding sequence is TGTGCCAGCAGGGAGTTAAGCAGCTCCTACGAGCAGTACTTC.

The J gene is TRBJ2-5, the V gene TRBV27; D may be TRBD2 (7 bases). V was clipped by 0 bases and J by 7 bases, with 21 bases between them. The CDR3 sequence is 17 residues long. The V gene's germline CDR1 is MNHEY and CDR2 SMNVEV (reference sequence). CDR3 region: CASSLSLLSAGAGTQYF. The CDR3 DNA is TGTGCCAGCAGTTTATCGTTACTCAGTGCGGGGGCGGGGACCCAGTACTTC.

This chain connects TRBV7-9 to TRBJ1-2; D unclear. With 3 bases removed from V and 7 bases from J, the gap between germline ends came to 3 bases. CDR1 is SEHNR, CDR2 FQNEAQ, per germline (reference sequence). The CDR3 covers 10 residues. CDR3 protein: CASSLLGYTF. The CDR3 region has the DNA TGTGCCAGCAGCTTGCTTGGCTACACCTTC.

V and J are TRBV5-1 and TRBJ1-1; the D gene is possibly TRBD1 (5 bases). This CDR3 has 16 amino acids. V was pared by 4 bases and J by 1 base, with 17 bases between. Germline-derived CDR1 and CDR2 are SGHRS and YFSETQ. CDR3 protein: CASSATAGKKNTEAFF. In DNA form, the CDR3 reads TGCGCCAGCAGCGCTACGGCAGGGAAGAAGAACACTGAAGCTTTCTTT.